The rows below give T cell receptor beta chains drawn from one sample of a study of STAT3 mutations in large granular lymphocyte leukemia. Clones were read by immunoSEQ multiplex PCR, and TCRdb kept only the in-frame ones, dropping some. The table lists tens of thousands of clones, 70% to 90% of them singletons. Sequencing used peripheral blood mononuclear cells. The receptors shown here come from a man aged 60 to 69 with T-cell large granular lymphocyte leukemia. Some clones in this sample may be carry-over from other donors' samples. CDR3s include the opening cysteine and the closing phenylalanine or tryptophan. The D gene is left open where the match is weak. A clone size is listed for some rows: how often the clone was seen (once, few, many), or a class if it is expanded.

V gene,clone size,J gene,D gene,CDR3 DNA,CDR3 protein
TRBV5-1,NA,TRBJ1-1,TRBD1,TGCGCCAGCAGCTTGGGAACTGACAGGGCGAACACTGAAGCTTTCTTT,CASSLGTDRANTEAFF
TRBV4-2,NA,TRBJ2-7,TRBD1,TGTGCCAGCAGCCGGGACAGGGGAGACTACGAGCAGTACTTC,CASSRDRGDYEQYF
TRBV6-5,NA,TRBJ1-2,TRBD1,TGTGCCAGCAGCCCCGTGGAGGGACAGGGCTGGTACACCTTC,CASSPVEGQGWYTF
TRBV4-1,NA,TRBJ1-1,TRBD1,TGCGCCAGCAGCATGGACAGGTCGAACACTGAAGCTTTCTTT,CASSMDRSNTEAFF
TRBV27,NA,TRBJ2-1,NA,TGTGCCAGCAGTTTGAGGGCCAGGGCTTTATCCTACAATGAGCAGTTCTTC,CASSLRARALSYNEQFF
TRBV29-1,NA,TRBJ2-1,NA,TGCAGCGTTGATAGCTCCAAGGCCAATGAGCAGTTCTTC,CSVDSSKANEQFF
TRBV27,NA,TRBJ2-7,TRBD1,TGTGCCAGCAGCCGGGACAGGGTCTACGAGCAGTACTTC,CASSRDRVYEQYF
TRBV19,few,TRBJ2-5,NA,TGTGCCAGTATTGGGGGCGGAGGAGAGACCCAGTACTTC,CASIGGGGETQYF
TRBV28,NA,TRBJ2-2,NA,TGTGCCAGCAGTTACTCCCTTCACGACACCGGGGAGCTGTTTTTT,CASSYSLHDTGELFF
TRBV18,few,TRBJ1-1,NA,TGTGCCAGCTCAGACCTCCCGAACACTGAAGCTTTCTTT,CASSDLPNTEAFF
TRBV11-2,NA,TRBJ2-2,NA,TGTGCCAGCAGCCCCCCCAATCGGTACGGGGAGCTGTTTTTT,CASSPPNRYGELFF
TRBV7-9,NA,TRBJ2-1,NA,TGTGCCAGCAGCCCCTTGAGCAGGGAACAGTTCTTC,CASSPLSREQFF
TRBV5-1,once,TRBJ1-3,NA,TGCGCCAGCAGACAGAACTCTGGAAACACCATATATTTT,CASRQNSGNTIYF
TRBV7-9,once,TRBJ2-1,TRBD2,TGTGCCAGCAGTTCCACCGGGACTAGCGGACGGAATGAGCAGTTCTTC,CASSSTGTSGRNEQFF
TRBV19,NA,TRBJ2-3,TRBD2,TGTGCCAGTAGTATCCCCCTCGCCGGGACTAGCGCCCCAGATACGCAGTATTTT,CASSIPLAGTSAPDTQYF
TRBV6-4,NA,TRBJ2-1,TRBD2,TGTGCCAGCAGTGACGGTAGCGGGAGGGCCAAGGACTACAATGAGCAGTTCTTC,CASSDGSGRAKDYNEQFF
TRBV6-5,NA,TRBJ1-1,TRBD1,TGTGCCAGCAGCATCACGACAGGGGGCACTGAAGCTTTCTTT,CASSITTGGTEAFF
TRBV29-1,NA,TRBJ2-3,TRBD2,TGCAGCGCCGGTTGGGGTAGCGGGACCTCAGATACGCAGTATTTT,CSAGWGSGTSDTQYF
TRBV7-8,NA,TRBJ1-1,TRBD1,TGTGCCAGCAGCCTAGGGACAGGGGTTGTTTTCTTT,CASSLGTGVVFF
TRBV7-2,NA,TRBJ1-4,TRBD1,TGTGCCAGCAGCTCAGGGGGCCGGCCTAATGAAAAACTGTTTTTT,CASSSGGRPNEKLFF
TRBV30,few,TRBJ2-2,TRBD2,TGTGCCTGGAGTTCAGGGACTAGCGGAACCGGGGAGCTGTTTTTT,CAWSSGTSGTGELFF
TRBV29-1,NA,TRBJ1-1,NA,TGCAGCGTCGCTCGGGCCTCATGGGACACTGAAGCTTTCTTT,CSVARASWDTEAFF
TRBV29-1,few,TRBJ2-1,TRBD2,TGCAGCGTCGCTGGGACTAGCGGGAGAGGAGATGAGCAGTTCTTC,CSVAGTSGRGDEQFF
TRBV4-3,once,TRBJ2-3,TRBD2,TGCGCCAGCAGCCAAGAGATCGGACTAGCGGGCACAGATACGCAGTATTTT,CASSQEIGLAGTDTQYF
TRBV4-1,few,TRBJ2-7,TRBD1,TGCGCCAGCAGCCAAGGGGTCAGAGACAGGGGCAACGAGCAGTACTTC,CASSQGVRDRGNEQYF
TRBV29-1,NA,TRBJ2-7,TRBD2,TGCAGCGTCGTTAAACCGGGACTAGCAGGCGAGCAGTACTTC,CSVVKPGLAGEQYF
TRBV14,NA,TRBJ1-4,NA,TGTGCCAGCAGCCAAGATGGAGCGTCTAATGAAAAACTGTTTTTT,CASSQDGASNEKLFF
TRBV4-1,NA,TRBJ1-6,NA,TGCGCCAGCAGCCAAGAAGGGACATCAAGAGGTTCACCCCTCCACTTT,CASSQEGTSRGSPLHF
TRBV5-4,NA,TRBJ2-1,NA,TGTGCCAGCAGCTTGGGTTCGTTTCGGGATGAGCAGTTCTTC,CASSLGSFRDEQFF
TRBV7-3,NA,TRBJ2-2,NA,TGTGCCAGCAGCTTAGAAGTCGGGGAGCTGTTTTTT,CASSLEVGELFF
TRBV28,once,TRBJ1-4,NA,TGTGCCAGCAGTGACCCCGCTAGACTGTTTTTT,CASSDPARLFF
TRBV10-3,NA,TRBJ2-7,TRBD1,TGTGCCATCAGTGGGGGCCCCGGGACAGAGGCCAACGAGCAGTACTTC,CAISGGPGTEANEQYF
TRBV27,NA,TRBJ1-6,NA,TGTGCCAGCAGTTTTTCTCAAGCACCCCTCCACTTT,CASSFSQAPLHF
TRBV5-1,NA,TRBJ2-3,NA,TGCGCCAGCAGCTTGGGCCTAACTAGCACAGATACGCAGTATTTT,CASSLGLTSTDTQYF